Listed below are T cell receptor beta chains from one sample, sequenced in a study of radiation and T cells in renal cell carcinoma. Sequencing used immunoSEQ multiplex PCR; TCRdb keeps in-frame clones, though not all of them. The sample has 150,000 or so clones; about 87% are singletons. This sample comprised blood, obtained from a patient whose treatment included radiotherapy and nephrectomy. The source of these receptors is a woman aged 70-85 years with renal cell carcinoma. CDR3s include the opening cysteine and the closing phenylalanine or tryptophan. D genes are given only for firm matches. Clone size, where shown, is once, few, many, or a class for clones that have expanded.

TRBD1	-	TRBV27	TRBJ1-1	CASSFARGGGTEAFF	TGTGCCAGCAGTTTCGCCAGGGGGGGTGGCACTGAAGCTTTCTTT
-	-	TRBV28	TRBJ1-1	CASSPGSSYTEAFF	TGTGCCAGCAGCCCCGGGAGTTCGTACACTGAAGCTTTCTTT
-	-	TRBV5-4	TRBJ1-6	CASSFPQTGRNSPLHF	TGTGCCAGCAGCTTCCCTCAGACAGGACGTAATTCACCCCTCCACTTT
-	few	TRBV30	TRBJ1-1	CAWRDPDRDNTEAFF	TGTGCCTGGAGAGATCCGGACAGAGATAACACTGAAGCTTTCTTT
TRBD2	-	TRBV2	TRBJ2-1	CASSEDTQGLAGGSSYNEQFF	TGTGCCAGCAGTGAAGATACACAGGGACTAGCGGGGGGAAGCTCCTACAATGAGCAGTTCTTC
-	-	TRBV27	TRBJ2-1	CASRSPNSYNEQFF	TGTGCCAGCAGGTCTCCGAACTCCTACAATGAGCAGTTCTTC
-	-	TRBV4-2	TRBJ1-1	CASSLKPGLNTEAFF	TGTGCCAGCAGTCTTAAACCGGGCTTGAACACTGAAGCTTTCTTT
TRBD2	-	TRBV18	TRBJ2-1	CASSLPSGGAGEQFF	TGTGCCAGCTCACTCCCTAGCGGGGGGGCCGGTGAGCAGTTCTTC
-	-	TRBV28	TRBJ1-2	CASSHAKGYGYTF	TGTGCCAGCAGCCACGCGAAGGGCTATGGCTACACCTTC
-	-	TRBV29-1	TRBJ2-5	CSVVGSQQETQYF	TGCAGCGTTGTGGGGAGCCAACAAGAGACCCAGTACTTC
-	-	TRBV9	TRBJ2-2	CASSVARPGTGELFF	TGTGCCAGCAGCGTAGCGAGGCCGGGCACCGGGGAGCTGTTTTTT
-	-	TRBV7-3	TRBJ2-7	CASSPTGIYEQYF	TGTGCCAGCAGCCCTACAGGGATCTACGAGCAGTACTTC
-	-	TRBV9	TRBJ2-3	CASSATVRGDVTDTQYF	TGTGCCAGCAGCGCGACCGTAAGGGGGGATGTCACAGATACGCAGTATTTT
-	-	TRBV6-5	TRBJ1-1	CASRLGGLEAFF	TGTGCCAGCAGGCTAGGAGGACTTGAAGCTTTCTTT
-	-	TRBV9	TRBJ1-5	CASSVAPGQPQHF	TGTGCCAGCAGCGTAGCCCCCGGTCAGCCCCAGCATTTT
TRBD1	-	TRBV28	TRBJ2-7	CASSTPGQSYEQYF	TGTGCCAGCAGTACTCCGGGACAGTCCTACGAGCAGTACTTC
-	-	TRBV19	TRBJ1-2	CASSIDRNYGYTF	TGTGCCAGTAGTATAGACAGAAACTATGGCTACACCTTC
-	-	TRBV9	TRBJ2-3	CASSVSPGDTQYF	TGTGCCAGCAGCGTCAGCCCAGGGGATACGCAGTATTTT
TRBD2	-	TRBV5-4	TRBJ2-1	CASSLPGGPWNEQFF	TGTGCCAGCAGCTTGCCGGGGGGGCCGTGGAATGAGCAGTTCTTC
-	-	TRBV28	TRBJ2-5	CASSTVLAPETQYF	TGTGCCAGCAGCACTGTCCTAGCCCCAGAGACCCAGTACTTC
-	-	TRBV5-8	TRBJ1-2	CASSLHRALYGYTF	TGTGCCAGCAGCTTGCACAGGGCTCTCTATGGCTACACCTTC
TRBD1	-	TRBV28	TRBJ2-6	CASRTTGGASGANVLTF	TGTGCCAGCAGAACGACAGGGGGCGCCTCTGGGGCCAACGTCCTGACTTTC
-	-	TRBV5-1	TRBJ1-1	CASSSTVNTEAFF	TGCGCCAGCAGCTCAACAGTTAACACTGAAGCTTTCTTT
-	-	TRBV7-2	TRBJ2-5	CASSPGPRDQYF	TGTGCCAGCAGCCCAGGGCCCAGGGACCAGTACTTC
-	once	TRBV14	TRBJ1-2	CASSFIANYGYTF	TGTGCCAGCAGTTTCATAGCTAACTATGGCTACACCTTC
-	once	TRBV5-5	TRBJ1-2	CASRLQRANYGYTF	TGTGCCAGCAGGTTACAGAGAGCTAACTATGGCTACACCTTC
-	-	TRBV5-1	TRBJ2-7	CASSLAPSSYEQYF	TGCGCCAGCAGCTTGGCTCCATCCTCCTACGAGCAGTACTTC
-	few	TRBV6-5	TRBJ1-5	CASTTGSQPQHF	TGTGCCAGCACCACAGGGAGTCAGCCCCAGCATTTT
-	-	TRBV9	TRBJ2-3	CASSVVAVGTDTQYF	TGTGCCAGCAGCGTAGTAGCGGTAGGCACAGATACGCAGTATTTT
-	-	TRBV7-6	TRBJ1-5	CASSLALDTHDNQPQHF	TGTGCCAGCAGCTTAGCTCTGGACACACACGACAATCAGCCCCAGCATTTT
-	-	TRBV9	TRBJ1-1	CASSVGGRYPNTEAFF	TGTGCCAGCAGCGTAGGAGGCAGGTACCCGAACACTGAAGCTTTCTTT
TRBD1	-	TRBV19	TRBJ1-5	CASSERTGGSQPQHF	TGTGCCAGTAGTGAACGGACAGGGGGCAGTCAGCCCCAGCATTTT
-	-	TRBV4-2	TRBJ1-3	CASSPGQGKSGNTIYF	TGTGCCAGCAGCCCCGGGCAGGGAAAATCTGGAAACACCATATATTTT
TRBD2	-	TRBV7-3	TRBJ2-3	CASSLLSPVAGGSTDTQYF	TGTGCCAGCAGCCTCCTCTCTCCTGTAGCGGGGGGCAGCACAGATACGCAGTATTTT
TRBD2	-	TRBV4-2	TRBJ2-2	CASSLRLANTGELFF	TGTGCCAGCAGCCTTAGACTAGCAAACACCGGGGAGCTGTTTTTT
-	-	TRBV4-2	TRBJ2-5	CASSRPSGAPQYF	TGTGCCAGCAGCCGCCCCTCAGGGGCTCCCCAGTACTTC
TRBD2	-	TRBV19	TRBJ2-2	CATPSKRGVGGTGELFF	TGTGCCACACCCTCCAAGCGGGGGGTTGGAGGAACCGGGGAGCTGTTTTTT
-	-	TRBV6-6	TRBJ1-6	CASSQGNSPLHF	TGTGCCAGCAGTCAGGGTAATTCACCCCTCCACTTT
TRBD1	-	TRBV5-4	TRBJ1-6	CASTSQGQYNSPLHF	TGTGCCAGCACGTCCCAGGGACAGTATAATTCACCCCTCCACTTT
-	-	TRBV5-1	TRBJ1-1	CASSLRATSTMNTEAFF	TGCGCCAGCAGCTTGAGGGCAACCTCAACTATGAACACTGAAGCTTTCTTT
TRBD2	-	TRBV27	TRBJ2-1	CASLNSGGAYNEQFF	TGTGCCAGCTTGAATAGCGGGGGGGCCTACAATGAGCAGTTCTTC
TRBD1	-	TRBV29-1	TRBJ1-3	CSVDWQGGGNTIYF	TGCAGCGTTGATTGGCAGGGGGGTGGAAACACCATATATTTT
-	-	TRBV2	TRBJ1-4	CASTAEGTNEKLFF	TGTGCCAGCACCGCGGAGGGGACTAATGAAAAACTGTTTTTT
-	-	TRBV27	TRBJ1-5	CASSLQGYNQPQHF	TGTGCCAGCAGTCTCCAGGGATACAATCAGCCCCAGCATTTT
-	-	TRBV6-5	TRBJ1-3	CASSTRPISGNTIYF	TGTGCCAGCAGTACGAGACCCATATCTGGAAACACCATATATTTT
-	-	TRBV29-1	TRBJ2-5	CSVSQDQETQYF	TGCAGCGTCTCGCAGGACCAAGAGACCCAGTACTTC
TRBD1	-	TRBV19	TRBJ1-2	CASRTGVYGYTF	TGTGCCAGTAGAACAGGGGTCTATGGCTACACCTTC
-	-	TRBV9	TRBJ1-6	CASNRYNSPLHF	TGTGCCAGCAACAGATATAATTCACCCCTCCACTTT
TRBD1	once	TRBV2	TRBJ1-2	CASITDRGHGYTF	TGTGCCAGCATTACGGACAGGGGCCATGGCTACACCTTC
TRBD1	-	TRBV5-1	TRBJ1-1	CASSITGTGNTEAFF	TGCGCCAGCAGCATAACCGGGACAGGGAACACTGAAGCTTTCTTT